These 11 T cell receptor beta chains originate from one sample sequenced in a study of graft-versus-host responses after intestinal transplantation. Using immunoSEQ multiplex PCR, the repertoire was profiled, and TCRdb retains in-frame clones only, with some absent. Here the sample spans over 80,000 clones, 85% to 95% being singletons. The antigens for these receptors are not known. The input for sequencing was unstimulated CD8+ T cells sorted from spleen or lymph node cells, taken before transplant. These receptors all stem from a human donor who was the organ donor for an intestinal transplant.

This chain uses TRBV5-1 with TRBJ2-7; the D gene is possibly TRBD1 (5 bases). V was shortened by 0 bases and J by 3 bases, with 13 bases between the two germline ends. Germline-derived CDR1 and CDR2 are SGHRS and YFSETQ. This CDR3 has 15 residues. CDR3 in DNA: TGCGCCAGCAGCTTGGGGCAGGGCCTGGACTACGAGCAGTACTTC. Protein product: CASSLGQGLDYEQYF.

This chain connects TRBV29-1 to TRBJ2-5; 9 bases are a match to TRBD2. With V trimmed by 3 bases and J by 5 bases, 4 bases remained unmatched. Per germline, CDR1 SQVTM and CDR2 ANQGSEA. The CDR3 extends over 13 amino acids. The CDR3 DNA follows: TGCAGCGTTGACGCGGGGGGGTTGGAGACCCAGTACTTC. Its translation is CSVDAGGLETQYF.

The sample holds a few counts of this clone. This chain uses TRBV10-3 with TRBJ2-7; 8 bases map to TRBD2. Germline V gene lookup returns CDR1 ENHRY and CDR2 SYGVKD. V lost 2 bases, J lost 6 bases, and 3 bases stayed unmatched. The CDR3 spans 13 residues. The DNA of the CDR3 is TGTGCCATCAGTGAGGCTAGCGGGTTCGAGCAGTACTTC. It encodes CAISEASGFEQYF.

The chain employs TRBV2 and TRBJ2-7; 12 nucleotides line up with TRBD2. Germline CDR1 SNHLY, CDR2 FYNNEI. J lost 2 bases, V lost 3 bases, and 2 bases had no gene match. CDR3 length equals 15 residues. CDR3 amino acids: CASSDGLAGPYEQYF. CDR3 DNA: TGTGCCAGCAGTGACGGACTAGCGGGGCCCTACGAGCAGTACTTC. Using reference TRBV2 and TRBJ2-7 for the parts outside the CDR3, the full variable domain is EPEVTQTPSHQVTQMGQEVILRCVPISNHLYFYWYRQILGQKVEFLVSFYNNEISEKSEIFDDQFSVERPDGSNFTLKIRSTKLEDSAMYFCASSDGLAGPYEQYFGPGTRLTVT.

The CDR3 is CASSLKSGMSSPLHF. In DNA form, the CDR3 reads TGCGCCAGCAGCTTGAAGTCGGGGATGAGTTCACCCCTCCACTTT. The chain couples TRBV5-1 to TRBJ1-6, with no clear D. V dropped 1 base and J dropped 9 bases, with 14 bases sitting between them. Germline V gene sequence: CDR1 SGHRS, CDR2 YFSETQ. The CDR3 extends over 15 amino acids.

CDR3 in DNA: TGTGCCAGCAGTTATGGGGAGGGAAACACCATATATTTT. Its translation is CASSYGEGNTIYF. The rearrangement links TRBV27 to TRBJ1-3; D not resolved. Germline V gene lookup returns CDR1 MNHEY and CDR2 SMNVEV (reference sequence). The CDR3 extends over 13 amino acids. Deletions cut 4 bases from V and 4 bases from J, with 8 bases between.

The chain employs TRBV7-2 and TRBJ2-7; 7 bases agree with TRBD2. V shed 5 bases and J 4 bases; nucleotides not matched to a gene: 5. In germline, CDR1 is SGHTA, CDR2 FQGNSA. The CDR3 covers 13 residues. The CDR3 sequence is CASSLREVYEQYF. Written as DNA, the CDR3 is TGTGCCAGCAGCCTCCGGGAGGTATACGAGCAGTACTTC.

The chain employs TRBV6-5 and TRBJ2-5, with TRBD2 identical over 12 bases. From germline, CDR1 is MNHEY and CDR2 SVGAGI. The J segment lost 11 bases and the V segment lost 6 bases, leaving 13 bases of the junction unmatched. This CDR3 spans 15 amino acids. In DNA form, the CDR3 reads TGTGCCAGCAGGTCCCCTAGCGGGGGGGCGAGTGAGCAGTACTTC. Its translation is CASRSPSGGASEQYF.

This chain connects TRBV27 to TRBJ2-1, with D unresolved. The CDR3 runs to 13 residues. Germline CDR1 reads MNHEY; CDR2 reads SMNVEV (reference sequence). Trimming took 10 bases from V and 9 from J, leaving 19 bases between them. The CDR3 is CATATSPTGEQFF. The DNA of the CDR3 is TGTGCCACCGCGACGTCCCCGACGGGTGAGCAGTTCTTC.

This chain joins TRBV5-1 and TRBJ2-7; possible D gene TRBD1, 6 bases. The CDR3 runs 12 residues. Germline assignment: CDR1 SGHRS and CDR2 YFSETQ. Trimming took 8 bases from V and 2 from J, leaving 11 bases between them. CDR3 bases: TGCGCCAGAAACAGGGCACCCTACGAGCAGTACTTC. Its translation is CARNRAPYEQYF.

The chain recombines TRBV6-5 with TRBJ1-5; D ambiguous. CDR1 MNHEY and CDR2 SVGAGI come from the germline V gene. The CDR3 runs to 13 residues. Between the trimmed V and J ends, which lost 7 bases and 7 bases, there was a span of 14 bases. The CDR3 DNA reads TGTGCCAGCACGCACCAGGCTGGGCAGCCCCAGCATTTT. Translation: CASTHQAGQPQHF.